This is a list of T cell receptor beta chains from one sample in a study of OX40 agonist ivuxolimab in advanced cancers. This table comes from immunoSEQ multiplex PCR, and its TCRdb copy is limited to in-frame clones, with some not included. In the table there are tens of thousands of clones, 81% of which are singletons. Sequenced material: CD4+ or CD8+ T cells sorted from blood, taken in a trial of the OX40 agonist ivuxolimab. These receptors came from an adult with an advanced solid tumor such as melanoma, head and neck, liver or kidney cancer. Each CDR3 is given with its conserved first and last residue. Fields, in order: V gene, J gene, CDR3 length, D gene, clone size, CDR3 protein, CDR3 DNA. D genes are given only for firm matches. The listing skips clone size in some rows; elsewhere it reads once, few, many or a size class.

V gene: TRBV18; J gene: TRBJ1-2; CDR3 length: 15; D gene: TRBD1; clone size: -; CDR3 protein: CASSPRTGESYGHTF; CDR3 DNA: TGTGCCAGCTCACCACGGACAGGGGAAAGCTATGGCCACACCTTC
V gene: TRBV7-7; J gene: TRBJ2-1; CDR3 length: 18; D gene: TRBD2; clone size: -; CDR3 protein: CASSLDSLAGGRRNEQFF; CDR3 DNA: TGTGCTAGCAGCTTAGACTCCTTAGCGGGCGGGCGAAGGAATGAGCAGTTCTTC
V gene: TRBV2; J gene: TRBJ1-3; CDR3 length: 15; D gene: -; clone size: few; CDR3 protein: CASSEDFYSGNTIYF; CDR3 DNA: TGTGCCAGCAGTGAGGACTTCTACTCTGGAAACACCATATATTTT
V gene: TRBV7-2; J gene: TRBJ2-1; CDR3 length: 15; D gene: -; clone size: -; CDR3 protein: CASTPQRGLGNEQFF; CDR3 DNA: TGTGCCAGCACCCCTCAACGGGGTCTTGGGAATGAGCAGTTCTTC
V gene: TRBV29-1; J gene: TRBJ2-1; CDR3 length: 13; D gene: TRBD2; clone size: -; CDR3 protein: CSVARGGANEQFF; CDR3 DNA: TGCAGCGTTGCCCGCGGGGGGGCCAATGAGCAGTTCTTC
V gene: TRBV27; J gene: TRBJ1-6; CDR3 length: 14; D gene: -; clone size: once; CDR3 protein: CASSPHREASPLHF; CDR3 DNA: TGTGCCAGCAGTCCACACCGGGAGGCCTCACCCCTCCACTTT
V gene: TRBV20-1; J gene: TRBJ2-7; CDR3 length: 11; D gene: -; clone size: few; CDR3 protein: CSARTLDEQYF; CDR3 DNA: TGCAGTGCTAGAACCTTGGACGAGCAGTACTTC
V gene: TRBV1; J gene: TRBJ2-3; CDR3 length: 17; D gene: -; clone size: -; CDR3 protein: CTSSQDSHPVSTDTQYF; CDR3 DNA: TGCACCAGCAGCCAAGATTCTCACCCGGTAAGCACAGATACGCAGTATTTT
V gene: TRBV6-4; J gene: TRBJ2-3; CDR3 length: 15; D gene: TRBD2; clone size: -; CDR3 protein: CASRAGTSGTDTQYF; CDR3 DNA: TGTGCCAGCAGAGCCGGGACTAGCGGCACAGATACGCAGTATTTT
V gene: TRBV6-1; J gene: TRBJ2-7; CDR3 length: 14; D gene: TRBD2; clone size: -; CDR3 protein: CASRLAGVKDEQYF; CDR3 DNA: TGTGCCAGCAGACTAGCGGGAGTAAAGGACGAGCAGTACTTC
V gene: TRBV18; J gene: TRBJ2-2; CDR3 length: 15; D gene: -; clone size: -; CDR3 protein: CASSDQKVNTGELFF; CDR3 DNA: TGTGCCAGCTCTGACCAGAAGGTGAACACCGGGGAGCTGTTTTTT
V gene: TRBV2; J gene: TRBJ2-3; CDR3 length: 16; D gene: -; clone size: few; CDR3 protein: CASSDPTRASTDTQYF; CDR3 DNA: TGTGCCAGCAGCGATCCTACTAGGGCTTCCACAGATACGCAGTATTTT
V gene: TRBV4-3; J gene: TRBJ2-7; CDR3 length: 16; D gene: TRBD2; clone size: -; CDR3 protein: CASSQSGLAGGGEQYF; CDR3 DNA: TGCGCCAGCAGCCAATCGGGACTAGCGGGAGGTGGAGAGCAGTACTTC